This T cell receptor beta chain originates from a study of blood T cells in healthy people across ages. Then a second PCR, running roughly 7 to 11 cycles, was carried out with a sample-barcoded 5' primer and a J-beta primer mix. Via MiXCR, TCRdb re-called the 5' RACE reads, giving one row per CDR3 protein. The repertoire holds roughly 560,000 distinct CDR3 sequences, about 25% seen once, with 8.7% in the top ten. The CDR3 sequence is 15 residues long. With 3 bases removed from V and 6 bases from J, the gap between germline ends came to 16 bases. Germline V gives CDR1 MNHEY, CDR2 SVGAGI. The same specimen was also included in a second study, on T cells of mothers and their children.

This TCR derives from a boy younger than 18 in good health. The chain joins TRBV6-5 to TRBJ2-3; D could derive from TRBD1 or TRBD2 (5 bases each). Material: blood. The CDR3 DNA is TGTGCCAGCAGTTATACCGGGACCACTCGGGATACGCAGTATTTT. It encodes CASSYTGTTRDTQYF.